This is a list of T cell receptor beta chains from one sample in a study of blood T cell repertoires in COVID-19. Produced via immunoSEQ multiplex PCR; TCRdb's table is partial and in-frame only. Of about 440,000 clones in the sample, approximately 88% were seen once. Sequencing was carried out using peripheral blood. Receptors originate from a woman in her 50s with COVID-19, enrolled during active disease. Each CDR3 is given with its conserved first and last residue. Not all rows give a size; the values are once, few, many and, for expanded clones, a class.

CDR3,size,V
CASSLESGIYNEQFF,NA,TRBV3-1/TRBV3-2
CASSQGLQGSGNTIYF,NA,TRBV3-1/TRBV3-2
CASSWRGRYEQYF,NA,TRBV12-3/TRBV12-4
CASSRALTGREKLFF,once,TRBV6-5
CASRETGNAAFF,NA,TRBV6-5
CASSPPRQGLNSPLHF,NA,TRBV27
CASSQETANTGELFF,NA,TRBV14
CASSEVGQPEEQYF,few,TRBV6-1
CASILTGNPEAFF,NA,TRBV2
CASSVSQGDQKAFF,NA,TRBV9
CATSDFLAGADTQYF,NA,TRBV24-1
CASSPGPLNSPLHF,NA,TRBV6-5
CASISDGGDTEAFF,NA,TRBV27
CASSWTRDTDQPQHF,NA,TRBV19
CASSLRVTQETQYF,once,TRBV6-5
CASSIGQSNQPQHF,NA,TRBV19
CAISEYAGTGNLADTQYF,NA,TRBV10-3
CASSLESRQGVNYGYTF,once,TRBV5-1
CASSLAQSGGTEAFF,NA,TRBV7-9
CASSSITPNSNQPQHF,NA,TRBV27
CASSDTGLSYEQYF,NA,TRBV5-1
CASSLSSGVNNEQFF,NA,TRBV27
CASVHRGKGEAFF,NA,TRBV27
CAWSAPDNYGYTF,NA,TRBV30
CASSLRGYHEQYF,NA,TRBV5-1
CATSDRRGLGTGELFF,NA,TRBV24-1
CASARRRTQNTEAFF,NA,TRBV2
CASSFTRLQGTATNEKLFF,NA,TRBV4-1
CASSRDREREKLFF,NA,TRBV19
CASSEGDRVDEQYF,NA,TRBV2
CASSYDGVNYGYTF,NA,TRBV6-5
CASSPRSGTGGLGSSYEQYF,NA,TRBV6-6
CAWRSRTGGNYGYTF,once,TRBV30
CATASSGTANTGELFF,once,TRBV24-1
CASSLRGQGYEQYF,NA,TRBV7-2
CASSQVYRGVYQETQYF,NA,TRBV3-1/TRBV3-2
CASSSDRSQETQYF,NA,TRBV7-9
CASSIGGQETQYF,NA,TRBV19
CASSQDRALMNTEAFF,NA,TRBV18
CAISEGGGRDSPLHF,few,TRBV10-3
CASSQGGPTDTQYF,NA,TRBV3-1/TRBV3-2
CASSLRPTGTVSYEQYF,NA,TRBV27